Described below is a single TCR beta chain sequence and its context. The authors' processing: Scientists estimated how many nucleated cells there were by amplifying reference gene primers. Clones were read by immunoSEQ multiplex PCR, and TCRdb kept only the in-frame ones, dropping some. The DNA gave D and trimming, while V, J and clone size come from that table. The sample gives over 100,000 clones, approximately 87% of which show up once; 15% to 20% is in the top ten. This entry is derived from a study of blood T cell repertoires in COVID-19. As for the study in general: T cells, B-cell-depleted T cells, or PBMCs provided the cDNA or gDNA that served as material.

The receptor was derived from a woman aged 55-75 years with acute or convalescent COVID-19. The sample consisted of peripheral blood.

The CDR3, as DNA: TGTGCCAGCAGCCAAGAGTGGAGGGACACTGAAGCTTTCTTT. Translated, it gives CASSQEWRDTEAFF. The V gene is TRBV4-2, the J gene TRBJ1-1; D is undetermined. With 0 bases removed from V and 3 bases from J, the gap between germline ends came to 8 bases. CDR1 is LGHNA, CDR2 YNFKEQ, per germline. The CDR3 has 14 amino acids.